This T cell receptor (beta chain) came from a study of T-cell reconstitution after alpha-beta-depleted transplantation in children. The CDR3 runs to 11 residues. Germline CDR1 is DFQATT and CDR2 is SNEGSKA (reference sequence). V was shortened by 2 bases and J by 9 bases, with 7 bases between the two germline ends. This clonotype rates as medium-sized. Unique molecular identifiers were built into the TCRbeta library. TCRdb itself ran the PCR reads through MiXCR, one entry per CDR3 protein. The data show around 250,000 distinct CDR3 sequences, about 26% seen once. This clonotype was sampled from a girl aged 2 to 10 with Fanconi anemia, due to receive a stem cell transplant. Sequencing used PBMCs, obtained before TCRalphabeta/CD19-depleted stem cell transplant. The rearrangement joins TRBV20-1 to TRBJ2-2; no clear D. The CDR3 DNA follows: TGCAGTGCTAGAAGGATCCGGGAGCTGTTTTTT. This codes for CSARRIRELFF.